The rows below give T cell receptor beta chains drawn from one sample of a study of T cells in narcolepsy. Measured with immunoSEQ multiplex PCR; TCRdb has only the in-frame clones, and not every one. The sample lists roughly 20,000 clones, more than 75% occurring once. The sequenced sample was memory (CD45RA-) CD4+ T cells from blood. These receptors all stem from a human donor in good health. The CDR3 runs from the conserved cysteine through the conserved F or W. The D gene is left open where the match is weak. For some rows the clone size is stated as once, few or many, or as a class when expanded; others skip it.

NA,NA,TRBV19,TRBJ1-5,CASRPWDTSNQPQHF,TGTGCCAGTAGGCCTTGGGACACCAGCAATCAGCCCCAGCATTTT
NA,few,TRBV6-1,TRBJ1-4,CASRRGPATNEKLFF,TGTGCCAGCAGACGGGGTCCTGCAACTAATGAAAAACTGTTTTTT
NA,NA,TRBV15,TRBJ1-4,CATSRSSGNEKLFF,TGTGCCACCAGCAGATCTTCGGGCAACGAAAAACTGTTTTTT
NA,NA,TRBV5-1,TRBJ2-3,CASQLAPYADTQYF,TGCGCCAGTCAGCTTGCTCCGTATGCAGATACGCAGTATTTT
NA,once,TRBV6-5,TRBJ1-2,CASSVGATGNYGYTF,TGTGCCAGCAGCGTCGGGGCCACGGGGAACTATGGCTACACCTTC
TRBD1,NA,TRBV7-6,TRBJ1-1,CASSLAPGQSTEAFF,TGTGCCAGCAGCTTAGCTCCGGGACAGAGCACTGAAGCTTTCTTT
NA,NA,TRBV2,TRBJ1-2,CASSENRYGYTF,TGTGCCAGCAGTGAAAACAGATATGGCTACACCTTC
TRBD1,NA,TRBV7-2,TRBJ1-4,CASSLGQLGSEKLFF,TGTGCCAGCAGCTTGGGACAGTTAGGTAGTGAAAAACTGTTTTTT
NA,few,TRBV27,TRBJ2-1,CASIRLSHYNEQFF,TGTGCCAGCATCCGACTAAGCCACTACAATGAGCAGTTCTTC
NA,NA,TRBV7-2,TRBJ1-2,CASSPTGGRNPNYSYTF,TGTGCCAGCAGCCCCACTGGTGGCAGGAATCCTAACTATAGCTACACCTTC
NA,NA,TRBV6-5,TRBJ2-7,CASSEMAYEQYF,TGTGCCAGCAGTGAGATGGCCTACGAGCAGTACTTC
NA,NA,TRBV7-2,TRBJ1-1,CASSLVGAGQFYTEAFF,TGTGCCAGCAGCTTAGTTGGCGCAGGGCAGTTTTACACTGAAGCTTTCTTT
NA,NA,TRBV11-3,TRBJ1-4,CASSLAQHNEKLFF,TGTGCCAGCAGCTTAGCGCAGCATAATGAAAAACTGTTTTTT
NA,NA,TRBV2,TRBJ2-7,CASSRGGEQYF,TGTGCCAGCTCGAGGGGTGGCGAGCAGTACTTC
TRBD2,NA,TRBV18,TRBJ2-3,CASSPETSGVGTTDTQYF,TGTGCCAGCTCACCAGAGACTAGCGGGGTTGGGACCACAGATACGCAGTATTTT
TRBD2,NA,TRBV10-1,TRBJ2-5,CASSELVAGQETQYF,TGCGCCAGCAGTGAGTTGGTAGCGGGGCAAGAGACCCAGTACTTC
TRBD1,NA,TRBV19,TRBJ2-7,CASSSTGTGAYEQYF,TGTGCCAGTAGTTCCACCGGGACAGGGGCCTACGAGCAGTACTTC
TRBD1,NA,TRBV19,TRBJ2-7,CASSIVGTGGREQYF,TGTGCCAGTAGTATAGTTGGGACAGGGGGCCGCGAGCAGTACTTC
NA,NA,TRBV30,TRBJ2-5,CAWSHLRGTYQETQYF,TGTGCCTGGAGTCATTTGAGGGGAACGTACCAAGAGACCCAGTACTTC
TRBD1,NA,TRBV5-4,TRBJ1-2,CASRGSGTGTFGYTF,TGTGCCAGCAGGGGTTCCGGGACAGGGACTTTCGGCTACACCTTC
NA,NA,TRBV5-5,TRBJ2-5,CASSFGETQYF,TGTGCCAGCAGCTTTGGAGAGACCCAGTACTTC
NA,NA,TRBV7-9,TRBJ2-7,CASSLGVTYEQYF,TGTGCCAGCAGCTTAGGGGTTACCTACGAGCAGTACTTC
TRBD2,NA,TRBV5-4,TRBJ2-5,CASSPGTSFETQYF,TGTGCCAGCAGCCCCGGGACTAGCTTTGAGACCCAGTACTTC
NA,NA,TRBV5-1,TRBJ2-2,CASSLRQNTGELFF,TGCGCCAGCAGCCTGCGGCAGAACACCGGGGAGCTGTTTTTT
NA,NA,TRBV7-3,TRBJ1-6,CASSLVGQLAHLRSYNSPLHF,TGTGCCAGCAGCTTAGTCGGTCAACTGGCCCACCTGCGCTCCTATAATTCACCCCTCCACTTT
NA,NA,TRBV6-1,TRBJ2-1,CASSHISEQFF,TGTGCCAGCAGTCATATAAGTGAGCAGTTCTTC
TRBD2,NA,TRBV18,TRBJ2-3,CASSPNPAGGPRADTQYF,TGTGCCAGCTCACCAAATCCCGCGGGAGGGCCGAGGGCAGATACGCAGTATTTT
TRBD2,few,TRBV9,TRBJ2-3,CASSAPSGSSTDTQYF,TGTGCCAGCAGCGCCCCTAGCGGTTCTAGCACAGATACGCAGTATTTT
NA,NA,TRBV5-1,TRBJ1-4,CASSPRTGATNEKLFF,TGCGCCAGCAGCCCACGGACCGGTGCAACTAATGAAAAACTGTTCTTT
NA,NA,TRBV30,TRBJ1-2,CACSQAGYTF,TGTGCCTGCTCACAGGCTGGCTACACCTTC
NA,NA,TRBV10-3,TRBJ2-3,CAIMGVSTDTQYF,TGTGCCATCATGGGAGTAAGCACAGATACGCAGTATTTT
NA,NA,TRBV6-4,TRBJ1-1,CASSDSQGSEAFF,TGTGCCAGCAGTGACTCGCAGGGGTCTGAAGCTTTCTTT
NA,NA,TRBV27,TRBJ2-7,CASSLRGYYEQYF,TGTGCCAGCAGTTTAAGGGGGTACTACGAGCAGTACTTC
NA,NA,TRBV30,TRBJ1-2,CAWSLGSRYYGYTF,TGTGCCTGGAGTCTCGGGTCGCGGTACTATGGCTACACCTTC
NA,NA,TRBV5-1,TRBJ1-1,CASSITGLTEAFF,TGCGCCAGCAGCATAACAGGGCTGACTGAAGCTTTCTTT
TRBD1,NA,TRBV30,TRBJ1-1,CAWSVQGAHTEAFF,TGTGCCTGGAGTGTACAGGGGGCCCACACTGAAGCTTTCTTT
NA,NA,TRBV5-6,TRBJ2-5,CASSLVVGETQYF,TGTGCCAGCAGCTTGGTGGTCGGGGAGACCCAGTACTTC
NA,NA,TRBV12-5,TRBJ2-2,CASGWGDRKDGELFF,TGTGCTAGTGGTTGGGGAGACAGGAAAGACGGGGAGCTGTTTTTT
TRBD1,NA,TRBV11-2,TRBJ2-4,CASSRDRKNIQYF,TGTGCCAGCAGCCGGGACAGGAAAAACATTCAGTACTTC
NA,NA,TRBV6-1,TRBJ2-2,CASSLLRVGVGELFF,TGTGCCAGCAGTCTACTTCGGGTGGGTGTCGGGGAGCTGTTTTTT
NA,NA,TRBV10-2,TRBJ2-3,CASSESGWGRPDTQYF,TGCGCCAGCAGTGAGTCCGGGTGGGGTCGACCAGATACGCAGTATTTT
NA,NA,TRBV5-1,TRBJ2-5,CASSPEGTARRETQYF,TGCGCCAGCAGTCCGGAGGGGACGGCCAGGAGGGAGACCCAGTACTTC
NA,NA,TRBV5-1,TRBJ1-2,CASSLGGFDYGYTF,TGCGCCAGCAGCTTGGGGGGATTCGACTATGGCTACACCTTC